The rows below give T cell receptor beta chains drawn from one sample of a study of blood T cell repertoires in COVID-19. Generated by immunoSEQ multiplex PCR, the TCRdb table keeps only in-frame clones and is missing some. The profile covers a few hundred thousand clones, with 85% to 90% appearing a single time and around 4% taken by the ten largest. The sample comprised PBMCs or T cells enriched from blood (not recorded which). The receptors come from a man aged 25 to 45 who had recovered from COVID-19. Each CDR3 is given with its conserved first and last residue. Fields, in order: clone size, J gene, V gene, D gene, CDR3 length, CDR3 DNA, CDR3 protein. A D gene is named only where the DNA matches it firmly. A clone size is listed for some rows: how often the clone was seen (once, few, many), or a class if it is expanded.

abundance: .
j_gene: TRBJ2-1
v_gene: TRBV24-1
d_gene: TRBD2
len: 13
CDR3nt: TGTGCCACCAGTCTGGGGGGGGTCAATGAGCAGTTCTTC
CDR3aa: CATSLGGVNEQFF

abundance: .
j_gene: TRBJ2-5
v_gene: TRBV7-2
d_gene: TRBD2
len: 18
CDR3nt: TGTGCCAGCGGTGGAGAGGCGGGGGGAAGAGTGAGCCAAGAGACCCAGTACTTC
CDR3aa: CASGGEAGGRVSQETQYF

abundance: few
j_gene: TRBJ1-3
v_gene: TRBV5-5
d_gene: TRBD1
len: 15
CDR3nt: TGTGCCAGCAGAATCTCGCAGGGGGCTGGAAACACCATATATTTT
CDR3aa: CASRISQGAGNTIYF

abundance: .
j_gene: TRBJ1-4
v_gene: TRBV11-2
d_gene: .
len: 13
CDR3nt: TGTGCCAGCAGCTCGCAGCTGGGCGAAAAACTGTTTTTT
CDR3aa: CASSSQLGEKLFF

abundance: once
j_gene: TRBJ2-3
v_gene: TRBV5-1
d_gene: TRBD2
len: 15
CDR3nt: TGCGCCAGCAGCTCCCGGGGGACTAGGGGAGATACGCAGTATTTT
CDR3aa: CASSSRGTRGDTQYF

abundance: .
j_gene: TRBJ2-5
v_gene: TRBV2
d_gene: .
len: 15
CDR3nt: TGTGCCAGCAGTGAAGCACCAACAGGGCAAGAGACCCAGTACTTC
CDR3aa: CASSEAPTGQETQYF

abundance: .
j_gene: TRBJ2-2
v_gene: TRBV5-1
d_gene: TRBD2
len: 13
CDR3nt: TGCGCCAGCAGCGGTCTAGCGGCCGGGGAGCTGTTTTTT
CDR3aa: CASSGLAAGELFF

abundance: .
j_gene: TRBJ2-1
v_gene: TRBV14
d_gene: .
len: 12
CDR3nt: TGTGCCAGCAGCTACAGTTACAATGAGCAGTTCTTC
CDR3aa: CASSYSYNEQFF

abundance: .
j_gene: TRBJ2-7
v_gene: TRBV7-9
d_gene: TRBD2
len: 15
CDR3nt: TGTGCCAGCAGCCGTGGACTAGCGGGACTCCACGAGCAGTACTTC
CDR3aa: CASSRGLAGLHEQYF

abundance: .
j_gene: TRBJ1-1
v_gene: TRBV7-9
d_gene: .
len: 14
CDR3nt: TGTGCCAGCAGCTCCGGACAGCTGAACACTGAAGCTTTCTTT
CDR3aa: CASSSGQLNTEAFF

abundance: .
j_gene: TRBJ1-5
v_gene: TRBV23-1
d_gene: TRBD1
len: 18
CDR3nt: TGCGCCAGCACCGGCTCCCGGGACAGCGATTCGTTCAATCAGCCCCAGCATTTT
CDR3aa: CASTGSRDSDSFNQPQHF

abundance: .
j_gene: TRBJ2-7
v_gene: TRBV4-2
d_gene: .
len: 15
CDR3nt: TGTGCCAGCAGCCCCGCCGTGCTAGCCATCAACGAGCAGTACTTC
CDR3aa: CASSPAVLAINEQYF

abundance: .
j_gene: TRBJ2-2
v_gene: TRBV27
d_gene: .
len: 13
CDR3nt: TGTGCCAGCAGTTTACAGGGAACCGGGGAGCTGTTTTTT
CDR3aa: CASSLQGTGELFF

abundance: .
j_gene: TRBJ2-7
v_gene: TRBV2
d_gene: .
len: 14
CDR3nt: TGTGCCAGCGGGGACTCAGCGAGCTCCTACGAGCAGTACTTC
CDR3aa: CASGDSASSYEQYF

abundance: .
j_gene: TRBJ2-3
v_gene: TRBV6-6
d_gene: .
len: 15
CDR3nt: TGTGCCAGCAGTTACGGGCAGGGGAAGACAGATACGCAGTATTTT
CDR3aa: CASSYGQGKTDTQYF

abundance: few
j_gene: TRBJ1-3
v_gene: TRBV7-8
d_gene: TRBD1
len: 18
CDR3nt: TGTGCCAGCAGCTTTCTGGGAAAGACAGGGGGGTCTGGAAACACCATATATTTT
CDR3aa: CASSFLGKTGGSGNTIYF

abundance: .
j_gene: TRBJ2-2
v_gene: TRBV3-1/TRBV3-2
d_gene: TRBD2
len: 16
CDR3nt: TGTGCCAGCAGCCAAGGGGAAGCGGGAGCGAGCGGGGAGCTGTTTTTT
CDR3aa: CASSQGEAGASGELFF

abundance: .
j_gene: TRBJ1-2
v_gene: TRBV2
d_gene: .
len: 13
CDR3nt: TGTGCCAGCAGTCCTTACTGGTACGGTGGCTACACCTTC
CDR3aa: CASSPYWYGGYTF

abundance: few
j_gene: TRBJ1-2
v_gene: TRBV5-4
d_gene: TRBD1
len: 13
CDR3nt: TGTGCCAGCAGCCCACAGGGGTCCTATGGCTACACCTTC
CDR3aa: CASSPQGSYGYTF

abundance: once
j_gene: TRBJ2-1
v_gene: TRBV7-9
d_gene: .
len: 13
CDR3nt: TGTGCCAGCAGCTTAGGGGGCCCCAATGAGCAGTTCTTC
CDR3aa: CASSLGGPNEQFF

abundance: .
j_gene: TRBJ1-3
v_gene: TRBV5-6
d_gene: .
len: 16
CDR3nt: TGTGCCAGCACTCTCAGGTTGCAGGTCTCTGGAAACACCATATATTTT
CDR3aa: CASTLRLQVSGNTIYF

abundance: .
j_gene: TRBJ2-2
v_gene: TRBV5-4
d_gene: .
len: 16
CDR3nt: TGTGCCAGCAGCTTGCGCGGGGCGTCGAACACCGGGGAGCTGTTTTTT
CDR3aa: CASSLRGASNTGELFF

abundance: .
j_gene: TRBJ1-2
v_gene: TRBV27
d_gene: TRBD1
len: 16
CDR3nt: TGTGCCAGCAGGATACTGGGACAGCGTGAGAACTATGGCTACACCTTC
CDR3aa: CASRILGQRENYGYTF

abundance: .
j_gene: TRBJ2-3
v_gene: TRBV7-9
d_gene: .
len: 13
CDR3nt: TGTGCCAGCACCACTCTAGGGGGGGGTACGCAGTATTTT
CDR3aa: CASTTLGGGTQYF

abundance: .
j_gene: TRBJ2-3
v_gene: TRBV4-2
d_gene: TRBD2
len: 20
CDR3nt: TGTGCCAGCAGCTTCCTAGGGACTAGCGGTCTCAACCCGGGCACAGATACGCAGTATTTT
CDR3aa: CASSFLGTSGLNPGTDTQYF

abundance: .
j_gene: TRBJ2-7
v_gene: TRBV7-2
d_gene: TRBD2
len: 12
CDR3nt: TGTGCCAGCAGCGCGGGGGTCTACGAGCAGTACTTC
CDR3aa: CASSAGVYEQYF

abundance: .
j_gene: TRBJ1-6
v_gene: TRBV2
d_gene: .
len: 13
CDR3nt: TGTGCCAGCAGCCCCAGACAGAATTCACCCCTCCACTTT
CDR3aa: CASSPRQNSPLHF

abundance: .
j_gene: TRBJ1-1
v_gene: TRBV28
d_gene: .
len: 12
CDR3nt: TGTGCCAGCAGTCCCTATGTAAACCAAGCTTTCTTT
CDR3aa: CASSPYVNQAFF

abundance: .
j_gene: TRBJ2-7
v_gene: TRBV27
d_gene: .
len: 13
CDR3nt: .
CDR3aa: CASSTSGSYEQYF